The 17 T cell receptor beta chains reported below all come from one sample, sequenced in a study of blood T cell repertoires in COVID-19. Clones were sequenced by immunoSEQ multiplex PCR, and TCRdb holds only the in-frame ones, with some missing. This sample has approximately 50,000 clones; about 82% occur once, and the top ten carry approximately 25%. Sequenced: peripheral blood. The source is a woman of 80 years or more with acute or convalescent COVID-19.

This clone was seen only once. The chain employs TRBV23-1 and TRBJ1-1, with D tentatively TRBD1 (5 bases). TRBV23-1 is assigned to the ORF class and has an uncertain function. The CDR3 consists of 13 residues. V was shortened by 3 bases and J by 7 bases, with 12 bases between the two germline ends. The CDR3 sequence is CASSHRDRVEAFF. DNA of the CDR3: TGCGCCAGCAGTCACCGAGACAGAGTTGAAGCTTTCTTT.

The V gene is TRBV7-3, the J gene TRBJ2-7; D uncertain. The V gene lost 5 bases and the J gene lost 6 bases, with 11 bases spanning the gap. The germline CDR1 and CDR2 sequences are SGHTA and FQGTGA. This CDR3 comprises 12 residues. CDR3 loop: CASSLDRLEQYF. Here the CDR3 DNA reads TGTGCCAGCAGCCTAGATCGGCTCGAGCAGTACTTC.

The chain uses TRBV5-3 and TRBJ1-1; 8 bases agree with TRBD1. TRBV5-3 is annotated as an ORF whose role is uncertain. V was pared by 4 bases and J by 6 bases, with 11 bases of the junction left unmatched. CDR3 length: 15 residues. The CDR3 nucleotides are TGTGCCAGAAGCCGATCGACAGGGGTTTTCGCTGAAGCTTTCTTT. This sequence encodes CARSRSTGVFAEAFF.

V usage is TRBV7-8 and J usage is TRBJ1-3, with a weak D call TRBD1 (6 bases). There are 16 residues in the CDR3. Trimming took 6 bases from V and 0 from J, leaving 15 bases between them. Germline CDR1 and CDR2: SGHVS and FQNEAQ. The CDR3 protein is CASRLRDTGSGNTIYF. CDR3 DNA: TGTGCCAGCAGACTTAGGGACACCGGCTCTGGAAACACCATATATTTT. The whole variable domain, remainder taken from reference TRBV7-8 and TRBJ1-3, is GAGVSQSPRYKVAKRGQDVALRCDPISGHVSLFWYQQALGQGPEFLTYFQNEAQLDKSGLPSDRFFAERPEGSVSTLKIQRTQQEDSAVYLCASRLRDTGSGNTIYFGEGSWLTVV.

As DNA, the CDR3 is TGCGCCAGCAGTGACTGGGGACAGGGACTTTACGAGCAGTACGTC. Amino acids: CASSDWGQGLYEQYV. The gene calls are TRBV10-2 and TRBJ2-7, with 9 bases that match TRBD1. The CDR3 spans 15 residues. Germline V gives CDR1 WSHSY, CDR2 SAAADI. With 3 bases clipped from V and 4 bases from J, the junction kept 7 bases outside the gene matches.

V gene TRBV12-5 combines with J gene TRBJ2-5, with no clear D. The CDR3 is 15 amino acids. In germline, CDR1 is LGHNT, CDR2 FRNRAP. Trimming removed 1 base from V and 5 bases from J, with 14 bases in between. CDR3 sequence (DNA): TGTGCTAGTGGTTTGGGCCCTAAGATCCGGGAGACCCAGTACTTC. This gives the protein CASGLGPKIRETQYF.

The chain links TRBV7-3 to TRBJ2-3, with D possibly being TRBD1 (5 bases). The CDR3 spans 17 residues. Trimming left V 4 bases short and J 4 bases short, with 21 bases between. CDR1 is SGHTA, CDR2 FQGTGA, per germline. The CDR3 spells CASSYRSRVGPPDTQYF. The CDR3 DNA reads TGTGCCAGCAGCTACAGGTCCAGGGTGGGGCCCCCAGATACGCAGTATTTT.

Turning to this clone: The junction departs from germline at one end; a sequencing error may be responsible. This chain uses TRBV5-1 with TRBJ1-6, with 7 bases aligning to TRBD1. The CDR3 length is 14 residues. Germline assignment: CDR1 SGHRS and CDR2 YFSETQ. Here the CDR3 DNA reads TGCGCCAGCAGCTTGATAGGGGGCGATTCACCCCCCCACTTT. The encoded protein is CASSLIGGDSPPHF.

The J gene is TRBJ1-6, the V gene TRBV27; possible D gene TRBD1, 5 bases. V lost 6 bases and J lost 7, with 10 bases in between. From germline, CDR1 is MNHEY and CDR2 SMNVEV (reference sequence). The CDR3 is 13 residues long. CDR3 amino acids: CASRTVMNSPLHF. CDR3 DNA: TGTGCCAGCAGGACAGTAATGAATTCACCCCTCCACTTT.

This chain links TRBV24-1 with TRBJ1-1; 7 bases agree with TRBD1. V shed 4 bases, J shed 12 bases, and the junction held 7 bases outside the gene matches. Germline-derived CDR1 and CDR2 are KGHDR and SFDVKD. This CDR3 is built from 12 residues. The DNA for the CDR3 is TGTGCCACCAGTGACACGACAGGGTGGACTTTCTTT. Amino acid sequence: CATSDTTGWTFF.

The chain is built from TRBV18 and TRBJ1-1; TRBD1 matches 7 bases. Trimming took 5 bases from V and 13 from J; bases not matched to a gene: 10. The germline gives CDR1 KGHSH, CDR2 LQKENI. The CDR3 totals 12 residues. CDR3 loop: CASSTRDSHGFF. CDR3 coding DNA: TGTGCCAGCTCAACGCGGGACAGCCATGGTTTCTTT.

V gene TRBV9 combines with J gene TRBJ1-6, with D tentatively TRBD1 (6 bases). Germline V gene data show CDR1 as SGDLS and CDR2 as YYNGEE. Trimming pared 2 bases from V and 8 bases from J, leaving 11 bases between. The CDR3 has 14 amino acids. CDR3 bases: TGTGCCAGCAGCGTCACACAGGGATATTCACCCCTCCACTTT. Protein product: CASSVTQGYSPLHF. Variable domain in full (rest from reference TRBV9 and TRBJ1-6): DSGVTQTPKHLITATGQRVTLRCSPRSGDLSVYWYQQSLDQGLQFLIQYYNGEERAKGNILERFSAQQFPDLHSELNLSSLELGDSALYFCASSVTQGYSPLHFGNGTRLTVT.

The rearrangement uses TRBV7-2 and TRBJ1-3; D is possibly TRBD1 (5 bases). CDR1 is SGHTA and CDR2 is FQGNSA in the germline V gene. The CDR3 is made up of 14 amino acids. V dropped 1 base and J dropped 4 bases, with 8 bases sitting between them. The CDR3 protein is CASSLVSGGNTIYF. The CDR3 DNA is TGTGCCAGCAGCTTAGTATCAGGGGGAAACACCATATATTTT.

CDR3 in amino acids: CASSPRQETQYF. CDR3 nucleotides: TGTGCCAGCAGTCCCCGACAGGAGACCCAGTACTTC. The chain links TRBV6-6 to TRBJ2-5; a possible D gene is TRBD1 (5 bases). Per the germline V gene, CDR1 is MNHNY and CDR2 is SVGAGI (reference sequence). The CDR3 is 12 residues long. V lost 5 bases and J 5 bases, leaving 9 bases between the germline ends.

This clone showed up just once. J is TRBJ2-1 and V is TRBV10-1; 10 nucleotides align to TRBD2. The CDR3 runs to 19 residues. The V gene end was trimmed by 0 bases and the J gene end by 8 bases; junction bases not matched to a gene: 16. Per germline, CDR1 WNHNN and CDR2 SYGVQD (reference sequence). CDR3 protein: CASSESGSGRPFGKDEQFF. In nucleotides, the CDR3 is TGCGCCAGCAGTGAGTCGGGTAGCGGGAGGCCCTTTGGGAAGGATGAGCAGTTCTTC.

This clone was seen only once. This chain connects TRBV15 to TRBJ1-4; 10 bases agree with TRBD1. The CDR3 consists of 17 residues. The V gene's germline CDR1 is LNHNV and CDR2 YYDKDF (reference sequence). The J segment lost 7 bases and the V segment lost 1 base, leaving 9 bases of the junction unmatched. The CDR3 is CATSRADPGTGVEKLFF. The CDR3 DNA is TGTGCCACCAGCAGAGCCGATCCCGGGACAGGGGTTGAAAAACTGTTTTTT.

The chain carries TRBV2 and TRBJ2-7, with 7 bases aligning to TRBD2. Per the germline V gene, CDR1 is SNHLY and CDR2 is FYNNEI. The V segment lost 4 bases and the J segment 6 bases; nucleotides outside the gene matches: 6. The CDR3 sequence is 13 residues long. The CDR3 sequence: CASSGRLAGEQYV. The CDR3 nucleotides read TGTGCCAGCAGTGGGCGACTAGCTGGCGAGCAGTACGTC.